This is a list of T cell receptor beta chains from one sample in a study of spatial heterogeneity in lung cancer. One entry per CDR3 protein, called by TCRdb with MiXCR from the 5' RACE reads. Among more than 60,000 distinct CDR3 sequences listed, roughly 8% were seen once. Source: PBMCs, taken at surgery. All receptors come from a male donor with early-stage non-small cell lung cancer. Each CDR3 is given with its conserved first and last residue. A D gene is named only where the DNA matches it firmly. Clone size is given for some rows only: seen once, a few or many times, or a class if the clone is expanded.

clone_size j_call d_call v_call cdr3_aa cdr3_nt
few TRBJ2-1 TRBD2 TRBV28 CASSRTSGSGEQFF TGTGCCAGCAGTAGGACTAGCGGGAGTGGTGAGCAGTTCTTC
- TRBJ2-7 TRBD1 TRBV11-2 CASSLRYGQGYEQYF TGTGCCAGCAGCTTACGATACGGACAGGGCTACGAGCAGTACTTC
- TRBJ1-1 - TRBV11-2 CASSRPPPANTEAFF TGTGCCAGCAGCCGCCCCCCTCCTGCGAACACTGAAGCTTTCTTT
few TRBJ2-7 - TRBV19 CASSLSPRDAHEQYF TGTGCCAGTAGTCTCTCTCCCAGGGACGCCCACGAGCAGTACTTC
many TRBJ1-1 TRBD1 TRBV2 CASSENSGQGYTEAFF TGTGCCAGCAGTGAAAATTCGGGACAGGGGTACACTGAAGCTTTCTTT
few TRBJ1-5 - TRBV20-1 CSAGGGRGNQPQHF TGCAGTGCTGGAGGAGGGAGGGGCAATCAGCCCCAGCATTTT
many TRBJ1-1 - TRBV18 CASSRTDNTEAFF TGTGCCAGCTCTAGAACAGACAACACTGAAGCTTTCTTT
few TRBJ1-3 - TRBV7-2 CASSPTSGNTIYF TGTGCCAGCAGCCCGACTAGTGGAAACACCATATATTTT
many TRBJ2-5 - TRBV9 CASSQGSDAETQYF TGTGCCAGCAGCCAGGGGTCGGATGCGGAGACCCAGTACTTC
- TRBJ2-2 TRBD1 TRBV10-3 CAIRGDRGTGELFF TGTGCCATCAGAGGGGACAGGGGAACCGGGGAGCTGTTTTTT
few TRBJ1-2 - TRBV5-4 CASSFRDNYGYTF TGTGCCAGCAGCTTCCGGGACAACTATGGCTACACCTTC
- TRBJ2-5 - TRBV18 CASSPLRDGPQETQYF TGTGCCAGCTCACCACTCCGGGACGGACCACAAGAGACCCAGTACTTC
many TRBJ2-1 - TRBV24-1 CATSVEGRHEQFF TGTGCCACCAGTGTGGAGGGAAGGCATGAGCAGTTCTTC
- TRBJ1-6 - TRBV6-1 CASKVGNSPLHF TGTGCCAGCAAGGTCGGGAATTCACCCCTCCACTTT
many TRBJ2-1 - TRBV10-1 CASGPTPGEQFF TGCGCCAGCGGACCCACCCCGGGTGAGCAGTTCTTC
few TRBJ1-1 - TRBV7-6 CASSLDGLNTEAFF TGTGCCAGCAGCTTAGACGGATTGAACACTGAAGCTTTCTTT
- TRBJ1-5 - TRBV7-6 CASSLGIGTINQPQHF TGTGCCAGCAGCTTAGGGATAGGAACAATAAATCAGCCCCAGCATTTT
few TRBJ1-1 - TRBV2 CASSIQGNTEAFF TGTGCCAGCAGTATACAGGGGAACACTGAAGCTTTCTTT
many TRBJ1-1 - TRBV2 CASNLNTEAFF TGTGCCAGCAACCTGAACACTGAAGCTTTCTTT
many TRBJ2-5 - TRBV5-4 CASSSVKRGRETQYF TGTGCCAGCAGCTCAGTTAAGAGAGGGCGGGAGACCCAGTACTTC
- TRBJ2-1 - TRBV6-2/TRBV6-3 CAIAVREPSYNEQFF TGTGCCATCGCCGTGCGTGAGCCCTCCTACAATGAGCAGTTCTTC
many TRBJ2-7 TRBD2 TRBV4-3 CASSQDVAGGYEQYF TGCGCCAGCAGCCAAGATGTGGCGGGAGGGTACGAGCAGTACTTC
many TRBJ2-1 TRBD2 TRBV7-2 CASSLDSDGTKEQFF TGTGCCAGCAGCTTAGACTCGGACGGGACTAAAGAGCAGTTCTTC
many TRBJ1-4 - TRBV6-1 CASRYTSANEKLFF TGTGCCAGCAGATATACAAGCGCTAATGAAAAACTGTTTTTT
many TRBJ2-1 - TRBV7-9 CASSLPGVTYNEQFF TGTGCCAGCAGCTTGCCGGGAGTTACCTACAATGAGCAGTTCTTC
- TRBJ2-1 TRBD2 TRBV6-2/TRBV6-3 CASRASGRRWGEQFF TGTGCCAGCAGGGCTAGCGGGAGACGGTGGGGTGAGCAGTTCTTC
few TRBJ2-1 TRBD2 TRBV27 CASSTPSGGINEQFF TGTGCCAGCAGTACTCCTAGCGGGGGGATCAATGAGCAGTTCTTC
many TRBJ2-3 - TRBV12-3/TRBV12-4 CASTPKAGSGRGVTDTQYF TGTGCCAGCACCCCCAAGGCGGGTAGCGGAAGGGGGGTCACAGATACGCAGTATTTT
many TRBJ2-5 - TRBV21-1 CASSLERVTPWTETQYF TGTGCCAGCAGCCTAGAGAGGGTAACACCTTGGACCGAGACCCAGTACTTC
few TRBJ2-7 - TRBV20-1 CSASPLQGYEQYF TGCAGTGCTAGTCCCCTCCAGGGTTACGAGCAGTACTTC
many TRBJ1-5 - TRBV6-2/TRBV6-3 CASTQGGFGQPQHF TGTGCCAGTACCCAGGGAGGGTTTGGTCAGCCCCAGCATTTT
many TRBJ1-1 - TRBV27 CASSLLQSAGLTEAFF TGTGCCAGCAGTTTATTGCAATCGGCAGGGTTGACTGAAGCTTTCTTT
- TRBJ1-5 TRBD1 TRBV10-2 CATAGQGAGQPQHF TGCGCCACCGCCGGACAGGGGGCCGGACAGCCCCAGCATTTT
many TRBJ2-6 TRBD1 TRBV5-5 CASSFRQGSFTGANVLTF TGTGCCAGCAGCTTTCGACAGGGGAGCTTCACTGGGGCCAACGTCCTGACTTTC
many TRBJ2-3 - TRBV12-3/TRBV12-4 CASSRGHGDTQYF TGTGCCAGCAGCCGAGGTCATGGGGATACGCAGTATTTT
many TRBJ1-1 - TRBV6-5 CASSKRGRDKAPEAFF TGTGCCAGCAGTAAACGGGGGCGCGATAAGGCCCCTGAAGCTTTCTTT
many TRBJ1-2 TRBD1 TRBV6-2/TRBV6-3 CASGGQGADGNYGYTF TGTGCCAGCGGGGGACAGGGGGCTGACGGCAACTATGGCTACACCTTC
few TRBJ2-3 - TRBV11-2 CASSPTPSSTDTQYF TGTGCCAGCAGCCCGACGCCATCTAGCACAGATACGCAGTATTTT
many TRBJ1-1 TRBD1 TRBV29-1 CSATKRTGMNTEAFF TGCAGCGCCACGAAACGGACAGGAATGAACACTGAAGCTTTCTTT
few TRBJ2-3 - TRBV11-2 CASSLDSQARNTDTQYF TGTGCCAGCAGCTTAGACTCACAGGCGAGAAACACAGATACGCAGTATTTT
many TRBJ1-4 - TRBV7-9 CASSLGTGEKLFF TGTGCCAGCAGCTTAGGAACGGGTGAAAAACTGTTTTTT
- TRBJ2-1 TRBD2 TRBV5-1 CASSLPTGTSGNEQFF TGCGCCAGCAGCTTACCTACCGGGACTAGCGGCAATGAGCAGTTCTTC
- TRBJ1-6 - TRBV19 CASSIVAGDINSPLHF TGTGCCAGTAGTATAGTTGCTGGGGACATTAATTCACCCCTCCACTTT
many TRBJ1-6 - TRBV12-3/TRBV12-4 CASSLNRETGSPLHF TGTGCCAGCAGTTTGAACAGGGAGACGGGATCACCCCTCCACTTT
few TRBJ2-7 - TRBV2 CASSEVEARRYEQYF TGTGCCAGCAGTGAAGTCGAGGCCCGCAGGTACGAGCAGTACTTC
many TRBJ2-7 TRBD1 TRBV27 CASSLPGQNGQYF TGTGCCAGCAGTCTTCCGGGACAGAATGGGCAGTACTTC
- TRBJ2-2 - TRBV19 CASSTSTGPTGELFF TGTGCCAGTAGTACTTCCACAGGTCCCACCGGGGAGCTGTTTTTT